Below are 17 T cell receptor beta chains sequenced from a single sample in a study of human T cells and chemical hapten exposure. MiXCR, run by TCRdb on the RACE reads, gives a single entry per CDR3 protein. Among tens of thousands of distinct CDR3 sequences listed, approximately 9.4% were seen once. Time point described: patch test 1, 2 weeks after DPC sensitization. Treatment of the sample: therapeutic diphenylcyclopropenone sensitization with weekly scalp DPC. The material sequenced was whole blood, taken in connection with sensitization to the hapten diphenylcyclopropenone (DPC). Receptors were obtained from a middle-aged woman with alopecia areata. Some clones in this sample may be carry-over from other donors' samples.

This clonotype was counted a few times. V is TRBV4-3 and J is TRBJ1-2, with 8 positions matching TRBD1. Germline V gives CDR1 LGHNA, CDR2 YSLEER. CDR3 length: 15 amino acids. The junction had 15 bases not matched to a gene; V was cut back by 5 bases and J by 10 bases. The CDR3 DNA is TGCGCCAGCAGCTCTAACTCGCAGGGGGCAAGGGACTACACCTTC. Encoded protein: CASSSNSQGARDYTF.

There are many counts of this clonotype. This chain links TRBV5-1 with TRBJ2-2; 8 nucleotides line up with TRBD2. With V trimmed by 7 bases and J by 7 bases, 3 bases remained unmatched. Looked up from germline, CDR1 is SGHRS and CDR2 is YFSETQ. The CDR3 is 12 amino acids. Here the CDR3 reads CASRLAYGELFF. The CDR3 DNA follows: TGCGCCAGCCGACTAGCGTACGGGGAGCTGTTTTTT.

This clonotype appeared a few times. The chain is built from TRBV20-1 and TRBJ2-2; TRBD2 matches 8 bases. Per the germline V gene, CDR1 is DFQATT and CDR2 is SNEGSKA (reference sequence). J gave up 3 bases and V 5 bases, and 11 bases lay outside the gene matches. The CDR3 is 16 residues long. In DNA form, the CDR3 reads TGCAGTGCTCGCCCCCCGGCGGGGGGAGACACCGGGGAGCTGTTTTTT. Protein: CSARPPAGGDTGELFF.

The CDR3 DNA reads TGTGCCAGCAGTGAGGGTGACAGGGAAACAGATACGCAGTATTTT. This translates into CASSEGDRETDTQYF. The chain is built from TRBV6-4 and TRBJ2-3; TRBD1 aligns across 7 bases. CDR3 length equals 15 residues. Trimming at V came to 3 bases and at J to 3 bases, leaving 6 bases not matched to a gene. From germline, CDR1 is MRHNA and CDR2 SNTAGT.

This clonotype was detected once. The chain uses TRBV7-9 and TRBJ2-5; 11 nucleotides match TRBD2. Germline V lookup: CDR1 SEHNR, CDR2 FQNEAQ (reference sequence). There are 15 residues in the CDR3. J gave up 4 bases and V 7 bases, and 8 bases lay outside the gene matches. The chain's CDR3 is CASTPSGGLGETQYF. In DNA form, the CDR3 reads TGTGCCAGCACCCCTAGCGGGGGGTTGGGAGAGACCCAGTACTTC. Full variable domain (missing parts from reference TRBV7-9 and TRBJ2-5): DTGVSQNPRHKITKRGQNVTFRCDPISEHNRLYWYRQTLGQGPEFLTYFQNEAQLEKSRLLSDRFSAERPKGSFSTLEIQRTEQGDSAMYLCASTPSGGLGETQYFGPGTRLLVL.

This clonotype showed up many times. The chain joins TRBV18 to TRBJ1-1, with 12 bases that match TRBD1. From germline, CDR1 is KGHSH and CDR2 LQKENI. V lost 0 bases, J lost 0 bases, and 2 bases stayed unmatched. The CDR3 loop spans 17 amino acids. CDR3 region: CASSPPGQGAMNTEAFF. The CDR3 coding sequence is TGTGCCAGCTCACCACCGGGACAGGGGGCCATGAACACTGAAGCTTTCTTT.

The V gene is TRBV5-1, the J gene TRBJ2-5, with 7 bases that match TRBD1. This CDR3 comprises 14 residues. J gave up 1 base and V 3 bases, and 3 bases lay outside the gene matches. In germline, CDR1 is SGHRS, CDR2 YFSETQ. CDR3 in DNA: TGCGCCAGCAGCTCACAGGGGACCCAAGAGACCCAGTACTTC. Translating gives CASSSQGTQETQYF.

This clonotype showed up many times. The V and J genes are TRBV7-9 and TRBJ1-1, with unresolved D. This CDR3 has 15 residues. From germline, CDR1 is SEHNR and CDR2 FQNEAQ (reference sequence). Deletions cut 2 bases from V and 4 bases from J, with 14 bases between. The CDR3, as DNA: TGTGCCAGCAGCTTAAAAGGGTGGGCACCCACTGAAGCTTTCTTT. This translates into CASSLKGWAPTEAFF.

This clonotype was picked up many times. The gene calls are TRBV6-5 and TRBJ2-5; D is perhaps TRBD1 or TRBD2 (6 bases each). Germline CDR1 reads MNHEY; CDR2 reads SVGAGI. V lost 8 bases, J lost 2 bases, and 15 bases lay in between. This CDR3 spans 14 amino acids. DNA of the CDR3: TGTGCCAGCCGGAGGGCAACAGGGCAAGAGACCCAGTACTTC. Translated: CASRRATGQETQYF.

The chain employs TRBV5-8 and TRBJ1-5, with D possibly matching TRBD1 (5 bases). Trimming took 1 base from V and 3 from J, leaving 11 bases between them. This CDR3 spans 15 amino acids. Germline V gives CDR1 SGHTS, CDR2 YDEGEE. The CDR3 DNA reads TGTGCCAGCAGCTTGCTAGGGGCCACCAATCAGCCCCAGCATTTT. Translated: CASSLLGATNQPQHF.

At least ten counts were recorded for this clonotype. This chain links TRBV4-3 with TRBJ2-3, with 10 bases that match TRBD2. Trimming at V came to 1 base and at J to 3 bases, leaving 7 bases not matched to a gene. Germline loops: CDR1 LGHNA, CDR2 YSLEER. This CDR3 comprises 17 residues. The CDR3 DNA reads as TGCGCCAGCAGCCAAGGAGGGACTAGCGCAGGGACAGATACGCAGTATTTT. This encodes CASSQGGTSAGTDTQYF.

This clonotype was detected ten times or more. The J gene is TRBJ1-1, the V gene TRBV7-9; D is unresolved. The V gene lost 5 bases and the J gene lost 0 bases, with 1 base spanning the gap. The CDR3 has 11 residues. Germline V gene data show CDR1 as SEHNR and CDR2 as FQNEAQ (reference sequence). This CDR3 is CASSLNTEAFF. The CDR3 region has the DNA TGTGCCAGCAGCCTGAACACTGAAGCTTTCTTT.

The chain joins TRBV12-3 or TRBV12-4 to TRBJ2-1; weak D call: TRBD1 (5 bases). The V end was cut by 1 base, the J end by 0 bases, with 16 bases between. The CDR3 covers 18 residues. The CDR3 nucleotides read TGTGCCAGCAGTTTAGGACGCAGGGTTGAATTCTCCTACAATGAGCAGTTCTTC. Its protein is CASSLGRRVEFSYNEQFF.

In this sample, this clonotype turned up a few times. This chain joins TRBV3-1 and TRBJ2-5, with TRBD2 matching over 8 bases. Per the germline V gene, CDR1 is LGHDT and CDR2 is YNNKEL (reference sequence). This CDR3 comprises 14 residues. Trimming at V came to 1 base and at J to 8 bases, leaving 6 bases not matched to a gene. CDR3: CASSQVRGVITQYF. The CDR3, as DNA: TGTGCCAGCAGCCAAGTGCGGGGGGTGATAACCCAGTACTTC.

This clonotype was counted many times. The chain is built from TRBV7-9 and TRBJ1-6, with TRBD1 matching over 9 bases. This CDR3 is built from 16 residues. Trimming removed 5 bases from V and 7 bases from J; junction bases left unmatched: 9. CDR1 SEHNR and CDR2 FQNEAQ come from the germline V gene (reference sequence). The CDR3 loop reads CASSIGSGTGNSPLHF. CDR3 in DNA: TGTGCCAGCAGCATAGGTTCCGGGACAGGGAATTCACCCCTCCACTTT.

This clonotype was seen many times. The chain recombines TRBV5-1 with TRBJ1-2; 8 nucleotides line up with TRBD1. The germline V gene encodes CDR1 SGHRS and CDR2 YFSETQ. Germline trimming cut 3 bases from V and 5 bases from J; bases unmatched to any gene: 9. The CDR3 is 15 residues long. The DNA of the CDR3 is TGCGCCAGCAGCTGGACTAAATGGACAGGGTATGGCTACACCTTC. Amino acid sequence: CASSWTKWTGYGYTF. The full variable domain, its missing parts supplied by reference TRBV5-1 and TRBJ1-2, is KAGVTQTPRYLIKTRGQQVTLSCSPISGHRSVSWYQQTPGQGLQFLFEYFSETQRNKGNFPGRFSGRQFSNSRSEMNVSTLELGDSALYLCASSWTKWTGYGYTFGSGTRLTVV.

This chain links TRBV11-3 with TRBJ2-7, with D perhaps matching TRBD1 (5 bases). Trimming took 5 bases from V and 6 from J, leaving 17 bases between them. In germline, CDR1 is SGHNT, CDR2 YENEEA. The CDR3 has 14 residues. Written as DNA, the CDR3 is TGTGCCAGCAGCCAGGGCCTCCCGGGCGGCGAGCAGTACTTC. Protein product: CASSQGLPGGEQYF.